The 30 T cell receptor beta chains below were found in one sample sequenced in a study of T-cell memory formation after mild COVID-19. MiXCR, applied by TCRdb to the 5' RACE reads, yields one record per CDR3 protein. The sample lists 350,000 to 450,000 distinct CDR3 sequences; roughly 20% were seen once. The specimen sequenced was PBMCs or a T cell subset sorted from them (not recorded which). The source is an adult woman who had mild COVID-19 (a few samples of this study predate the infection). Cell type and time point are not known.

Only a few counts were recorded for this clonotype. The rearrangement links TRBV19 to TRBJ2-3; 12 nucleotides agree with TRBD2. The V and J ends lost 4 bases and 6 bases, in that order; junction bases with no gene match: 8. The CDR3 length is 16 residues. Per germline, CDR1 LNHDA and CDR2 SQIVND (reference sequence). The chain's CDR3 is CASSRLAGVGSDTQYF. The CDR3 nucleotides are TGTGCCAGTAGTAGACTAGCGGGAGTAGGGTCTGATACGCAGTATTTT.

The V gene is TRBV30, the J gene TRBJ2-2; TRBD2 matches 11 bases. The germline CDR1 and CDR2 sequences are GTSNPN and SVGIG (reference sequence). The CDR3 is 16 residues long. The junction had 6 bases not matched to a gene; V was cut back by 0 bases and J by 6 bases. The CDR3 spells CAWSVGLAGIAGELFF. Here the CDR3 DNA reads TGTGCCTGGAGTGTAGGACTAGCGGGTATTGCCGGGGAGCTGTTTTTT.

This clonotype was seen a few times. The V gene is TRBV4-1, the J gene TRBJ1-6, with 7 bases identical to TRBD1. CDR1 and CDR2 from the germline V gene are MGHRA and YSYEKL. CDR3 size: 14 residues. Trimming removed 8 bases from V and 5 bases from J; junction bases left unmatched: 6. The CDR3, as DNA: TGCGCCAGCCACCCCGGGACAGATAATTCACCCCTCCACTTT. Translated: CASHPGTDNSPLHF.

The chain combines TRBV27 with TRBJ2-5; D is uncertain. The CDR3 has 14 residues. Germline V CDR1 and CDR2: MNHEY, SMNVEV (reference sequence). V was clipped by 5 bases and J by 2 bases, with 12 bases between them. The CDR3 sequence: CASSPFVLQETQYF. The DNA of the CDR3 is TGTGCCAGCAGTCCATTCGTCTTACAAGAGACCCAGTACTTC.

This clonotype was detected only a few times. The CDR3 is CASSQDGDRGEGNEQFF. In DNA, the CDR3 is TGCGCCAGCAGCCAAGATGGGGACAGGGGAGAAGGGAATGAGCAGTTCTTC. The gene calls are TRBV4-3 and TRBJ2-1; the match to TRBD1 covers 10 bases. Germline lookup yields CDR1 LGHNA and CDR2 YSLEER. V was clipped by 0 bases and J by 7 bases; unmatched bases: 9. This CDR3 contains 17 residues.

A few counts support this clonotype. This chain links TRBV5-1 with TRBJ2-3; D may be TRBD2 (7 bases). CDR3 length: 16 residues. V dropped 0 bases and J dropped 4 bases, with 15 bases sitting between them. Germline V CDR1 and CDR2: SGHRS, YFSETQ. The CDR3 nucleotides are TGCGCCAGCAGCTTGGCCGGGGGGCTCATTGCAGATACGCAGTATTTT. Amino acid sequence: CASSLAGGLIADTQYF.

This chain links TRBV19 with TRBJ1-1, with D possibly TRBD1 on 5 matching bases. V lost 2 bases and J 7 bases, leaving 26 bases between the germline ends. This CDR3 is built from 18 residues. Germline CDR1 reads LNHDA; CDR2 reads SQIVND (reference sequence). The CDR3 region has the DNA TGTGCCAGTAGTATATCAGCGTGGGCAGACGCTCCGAGGGGTGAAGCTTTCTTT. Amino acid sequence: CASSISAWADAPRGEAFF.

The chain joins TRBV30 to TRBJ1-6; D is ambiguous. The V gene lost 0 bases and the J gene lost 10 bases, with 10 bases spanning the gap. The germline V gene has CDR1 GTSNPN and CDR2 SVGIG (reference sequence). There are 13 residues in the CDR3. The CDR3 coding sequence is TGTGCCTGGAGTGTTCGACGCCACTCACCCCTCCACTTT. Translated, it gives CAWSVRRHSPLHF.

CDR3 amino acids: CATSDYRGSYNEQFF. CDR3 nucleotide sequence: TGTGCCACCAGTGATTACAGGGGGTCCTACAATGAGCAGTTCTTC. This chain links TRBV24-1 with TRBJ2-1, with 8 bases lining up with TRBD1. V shed 2 bases, J shed 1 base, and the junction held 0 bases outside the gene matches. Germline V gene lookup returns CDR1 KGHDR and CDR2 SFDVKD. The CDR3 consists of 15 residues.

CDR3 sequence: CASSSGLAGGGEQFF. The CDR3 DNA is TGTGCCAGCAGCTCGGGACTAGCGGGAGGCGGTGAGCAGTTCTTC. The chain recombines TRBV7-3 with TRBJ2-1; 15 bases agree with TRBD2. Germline trimming cut 4 bases from V and 9 bases from J; bases unmatched to any gene: 4. The CDR3 extends over 15 amino acids. CDR1 and CDR2 from the germline V gene are SGHTA and FQGTGA.

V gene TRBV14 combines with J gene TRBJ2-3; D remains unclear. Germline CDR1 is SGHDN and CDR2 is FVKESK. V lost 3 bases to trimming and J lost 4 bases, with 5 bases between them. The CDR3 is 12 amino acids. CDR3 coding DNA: TGTGCCAGCAGCCAGAGTTCAGATACGCAGTATTTT. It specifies CASSQSSDTQYF. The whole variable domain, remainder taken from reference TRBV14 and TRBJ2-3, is EAGVTQFPSHSVIEKGQTVTLRCDPISGHDNLYWYRRVMGKEIKFLLHFVKESKQDESGMPNNRFLAERTGGTYSTLKVQPAELEDSGVYFCASSQSSDTQYFGPGTRLTVL.

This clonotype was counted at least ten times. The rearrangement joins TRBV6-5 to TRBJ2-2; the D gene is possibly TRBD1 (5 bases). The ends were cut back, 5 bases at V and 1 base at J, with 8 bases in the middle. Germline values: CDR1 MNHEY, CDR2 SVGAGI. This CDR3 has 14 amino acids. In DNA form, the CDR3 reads TGTGCCAGCAGTGAAGGACAGAACACCGGGGAGCTGTTTTTT. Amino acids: CASSEGQNTGELFF.

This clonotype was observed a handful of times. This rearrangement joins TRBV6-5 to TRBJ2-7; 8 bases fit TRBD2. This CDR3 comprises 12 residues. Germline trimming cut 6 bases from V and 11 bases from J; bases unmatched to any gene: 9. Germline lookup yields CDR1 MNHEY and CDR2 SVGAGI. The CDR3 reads CASSAGGGRKYF. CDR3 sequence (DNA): TGTGCCAGCAGCGCGGGGGGAGGGAGAAAGTACTTC.

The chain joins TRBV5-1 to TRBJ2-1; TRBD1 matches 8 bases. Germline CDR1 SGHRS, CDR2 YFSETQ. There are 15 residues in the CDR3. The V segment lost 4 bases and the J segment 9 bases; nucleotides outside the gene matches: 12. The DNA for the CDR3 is TGCGCCAGCAGCGCGTCCCAGGGGGCTGCGGGTGAGCAGTTCTTC. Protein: CASSASQGAAGEQFF.

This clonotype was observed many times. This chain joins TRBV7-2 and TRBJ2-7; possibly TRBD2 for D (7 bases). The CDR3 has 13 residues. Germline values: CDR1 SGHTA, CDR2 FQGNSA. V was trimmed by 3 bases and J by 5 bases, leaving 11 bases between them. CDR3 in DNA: TGTGCCAGCAGCTTCATGGGGGGGCACGAGCAGTACTTC. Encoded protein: CASSFMGGHEQYF.

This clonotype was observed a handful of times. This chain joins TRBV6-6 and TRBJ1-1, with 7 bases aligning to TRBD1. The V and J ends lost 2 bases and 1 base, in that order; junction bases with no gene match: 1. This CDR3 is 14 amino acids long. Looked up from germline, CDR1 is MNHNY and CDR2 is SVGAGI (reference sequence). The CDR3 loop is CASSYRGRNTEAFF. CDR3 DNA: TGTGCCAGCAGTTACAGGGGGCGGAACACTGAAGCTTTCTTT.

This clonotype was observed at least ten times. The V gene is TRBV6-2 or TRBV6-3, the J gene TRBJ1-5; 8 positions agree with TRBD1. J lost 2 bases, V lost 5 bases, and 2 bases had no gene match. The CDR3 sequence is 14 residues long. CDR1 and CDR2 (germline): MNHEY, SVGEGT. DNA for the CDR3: TGTGCCAGCAGTCGGACAGGGCGCAATCAGCCCCAGCATTTT. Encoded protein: CASSRTGRNQPQHF.

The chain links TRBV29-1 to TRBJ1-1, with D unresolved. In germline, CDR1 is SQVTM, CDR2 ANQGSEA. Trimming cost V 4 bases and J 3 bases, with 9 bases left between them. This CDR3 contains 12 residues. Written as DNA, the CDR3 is TGCAGCGTTGTTACAGACTACACTGAAGCTTTCTTT. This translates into CSVVTDYTEAFF. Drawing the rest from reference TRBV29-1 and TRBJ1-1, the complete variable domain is SAVISQKPSRDICQRGTSLTIQCQVDSQVTMMFWYRQQPGQSLTLIATANQGSEATYESGFVIDKFPISRPNLTFSTLTVSNMSPEDSSIYLCSVVTDYTEAFFGQGTRLTVV.

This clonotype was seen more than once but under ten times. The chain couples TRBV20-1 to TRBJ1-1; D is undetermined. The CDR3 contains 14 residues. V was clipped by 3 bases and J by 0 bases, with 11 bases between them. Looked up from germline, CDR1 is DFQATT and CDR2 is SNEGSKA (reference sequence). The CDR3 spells CSASFRVMNTEAFF. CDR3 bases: TGCAGTGCTAGTTTCCGGGTTATGAACACTGAAGCTTTCTTT.

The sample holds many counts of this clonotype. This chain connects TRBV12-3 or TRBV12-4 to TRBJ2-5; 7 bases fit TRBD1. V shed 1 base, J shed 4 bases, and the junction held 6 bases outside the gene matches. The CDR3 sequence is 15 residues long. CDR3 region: CASSLVQGNRETQYF. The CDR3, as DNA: TGTGCCAGCAGTTTAGTACAGGGGAATCGAGAGACCCAGTACTTC.

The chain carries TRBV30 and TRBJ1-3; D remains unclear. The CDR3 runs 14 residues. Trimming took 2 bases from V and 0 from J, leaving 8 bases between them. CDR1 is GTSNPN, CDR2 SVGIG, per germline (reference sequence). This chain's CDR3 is CAWSPGGSGNTIYF. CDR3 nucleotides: TGTGCCTGGAGTCCCGGTGGCTCTGGAAACACCATATATTTT.

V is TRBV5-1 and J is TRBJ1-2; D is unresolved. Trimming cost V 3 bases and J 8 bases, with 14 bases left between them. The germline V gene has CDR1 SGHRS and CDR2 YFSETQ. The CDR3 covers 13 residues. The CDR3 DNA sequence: TGCGCCAGCAGCTCTTCAGGCGGAGGGGGCTACACCTTC. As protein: CASSSSGGGGYTF.

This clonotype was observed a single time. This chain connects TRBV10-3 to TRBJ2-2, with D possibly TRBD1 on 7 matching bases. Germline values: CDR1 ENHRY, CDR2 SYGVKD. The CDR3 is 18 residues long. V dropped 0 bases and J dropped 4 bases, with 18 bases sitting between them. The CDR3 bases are TGTGCCATCAGTGAGTCTCGGGGGAAGGGGGCCTTCACCGGGGAGCTGTTTTTT. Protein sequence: CAISESRGKGAFTGELFF.

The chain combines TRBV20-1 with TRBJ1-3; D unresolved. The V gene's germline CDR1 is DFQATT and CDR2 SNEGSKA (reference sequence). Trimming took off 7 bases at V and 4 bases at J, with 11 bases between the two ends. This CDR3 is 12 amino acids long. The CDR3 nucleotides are TGCAGTGTCATCTTAGCGGGAAACACCATATATTTT. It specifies CSVILAGNTIYF.

CDR3 amino acids: CASTPRTGTGELFF. For the CDR3, the DNA is TGCGCCAGCACTCCAAGGACGGGGACCGGGGAGCTGTTTTTT. The chain combines TRBV5-1 with TRBJ2-2; possible D gene TRBD2, 5 bases. The CDR3 spans 14 residues. Germline V lookup: CDR1 SGHRS, CDR2 YFSETQ. The V end lost 6 bases, the J end lost 5 bases, and 14 bases lay between the germline ends.

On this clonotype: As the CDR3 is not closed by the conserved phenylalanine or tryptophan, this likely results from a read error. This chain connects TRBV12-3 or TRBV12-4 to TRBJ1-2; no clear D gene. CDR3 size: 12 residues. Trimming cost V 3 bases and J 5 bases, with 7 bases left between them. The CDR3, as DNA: TGTGCCAGCAGTTTCAGCGGGTATGGCTACACCCTC. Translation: CASSFSGYGYTL.

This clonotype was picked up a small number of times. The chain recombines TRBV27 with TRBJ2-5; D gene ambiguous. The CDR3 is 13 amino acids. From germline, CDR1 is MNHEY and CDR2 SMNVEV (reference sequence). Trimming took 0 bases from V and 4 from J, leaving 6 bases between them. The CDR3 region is CASSLSVRETQYF. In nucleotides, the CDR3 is TGTGCCAGCAGTTTATCAGTACGAGAGACCCAGTACTTC.

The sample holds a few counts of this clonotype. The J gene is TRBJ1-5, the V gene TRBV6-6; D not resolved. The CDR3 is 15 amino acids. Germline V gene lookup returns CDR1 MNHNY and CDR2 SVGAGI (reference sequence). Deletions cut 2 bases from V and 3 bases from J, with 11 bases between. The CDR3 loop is CASSYGRVANQPQHF. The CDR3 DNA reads TGTGCCAGCAGTTACGGGAGGGTGGCCAATCAGCCCCAGCATTTT.

DNA for the CDR3: TGCGCCAGCAGCTCGCGGACAGGAAGGTCTGAAGCTTTCTTT. Its protein is CASSSRTGRSEAFF. The chain is built from TRBV5-1 and TRBJ1-1, with 7 bases fitting TRBD1. The CDR3 totals 14 residues. CDR1 and CDR2 from the germline V gene are SGHRS and YFSETQ. The V gene end was trimmed by 3 bases and the J gene end by 6 bases; junction bases not matched to a gene: 8.

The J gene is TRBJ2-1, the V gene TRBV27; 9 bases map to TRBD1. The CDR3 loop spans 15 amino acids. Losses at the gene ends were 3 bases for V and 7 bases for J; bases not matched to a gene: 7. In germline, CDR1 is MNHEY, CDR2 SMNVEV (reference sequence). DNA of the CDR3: TGTGCCAGCAGTTTCGGGGGACAGGGCCCTAATGAGCAGTTCTTC. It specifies CASSFGGQGPNEQFF.